This TCR beta chain was recovered during a study of tumor and adjacent non-tumor tissue in lung cancer. Study overall: Patients comprised 12 adenocarcinoma, a couple of squamous cell carcinoma and 1 small cell lung cancer.

CDR3 size: 14 residues. Germline values: CDR1 SQVTM, CDR2 ANQGSEA. TCRbeta libraries were built with three rounds of nested PCR, modified from ARM-PCR. Each CDR3 protein is one row after TCRdb ran MiXCR on the multiplex PCR reads. The table includes approximately 120,000 distinct CDR3 sequences, more than 70% detected once. This clonotype was detected a few times. Sequence at one end of the junction differs from germline and may be a read error. The template was RNA from unsorted bulk tissue. Chemotherapy-naive patients with new lung cancer underwent thoracic surgery in China, August–late 2014. Sequencing was carried out using lung tumor tissue. V gene TRBV29-1 combines with J gene TRBJ1-5; 9 nucleotides line up with TRBD1. This clonotype originated in a woman in her sixties or seventies with non-small cell lung cancer. The CDR3 spells CSIVKGTGKEPHHF. CDR3 coding DNA: TGCAGCATTGTAAAAGGGACAGGGAAAGAGCCCCACCATTTT.